These T cell receptor beta chains were read from a single sample in a study of monozygotic twins with inflammatory bowel disease. Reprocessing the 5' RACE reads, TCRdb reports a single entry for every CDR3 protein and omits DNA. The sample table sets out approximately 400,000 distinct CDR3 sequences. Sequencing was performed on blood. The receptors were gathered from a human donor with ulcerative colitis or Crohn's disease, or a healthy co-twin of an affected twin (not recorded which). The CDR3 runs from the conserved cysteine through the conserved F or W.

V gene,J gene,CDR3 protein
TRBV7-9,TRBJ2-7,CASSFGLGAEQYF
TRBV10-3,TRBJ2-1,CAIASQGAHEQFF
TRBV20-1,TRBJ2-7,CSATSGTTYEQYF
TRBV7-8,TRBJ2-1,CASSFRTSGDNEQFF
TRBV20-1,TRBJ2-7,CSAKRSYEQYF
TRBV6-1,TRBJ1-4,CASSGLTGYGEKLFF
TRBV5-6,TRBJ2-7,CASTGTGSYEQYF
TRBV7-2,TRBJ1-6,CASSSRTGGRAGSPLHF
TRBV5-8,TRBJ2-5,CASSLGTVRKQNQYF
TRBV7-8,TRBJ2-1,CASSLVSVREQFF
TRBV3-1,TRBJ1-3,CASRTSSGNTIYF